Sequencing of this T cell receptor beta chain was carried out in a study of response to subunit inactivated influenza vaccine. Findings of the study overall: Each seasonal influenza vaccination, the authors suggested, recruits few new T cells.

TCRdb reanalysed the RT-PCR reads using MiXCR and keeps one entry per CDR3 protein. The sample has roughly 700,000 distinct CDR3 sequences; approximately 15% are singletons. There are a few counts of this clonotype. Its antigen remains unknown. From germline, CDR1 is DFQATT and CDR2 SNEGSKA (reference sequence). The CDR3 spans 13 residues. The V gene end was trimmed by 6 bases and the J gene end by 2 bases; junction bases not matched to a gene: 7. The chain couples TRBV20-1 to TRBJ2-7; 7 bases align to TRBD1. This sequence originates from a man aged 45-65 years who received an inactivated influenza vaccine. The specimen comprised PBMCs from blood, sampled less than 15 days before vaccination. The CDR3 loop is CSAQTGNPYEQYF. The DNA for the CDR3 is TGCAGTGCCCAGACAGGGAACCCCTACGAGCAGTACTTC.